This TCR beta chain was obtained from a study of cytomegalovirus exposure and HLA in healthy donors. Study-wide findings and caveats: Most CMV-associated TCR beta chains appeared HLA-restricted in a later analysis.

The CDR3 covers 14 residues. Germline assignment: CDR1 SGHDT and CDR2 YYEEEE. After removal of 4 bases from V and 0 bases from J, the junction contained 4 bases not matched to a gene. With 60 Vbeta and 13 Jbeta primers, the PCR was carried out. The data were produced by immunoSEQ multiplex PCR, yet TCRdb's version contains in-frame clones alone and is incomplete. The profile covers about 130,000 clones, with 75% to 90% appearing a single time and under 3% taken by the ten largest. This clone was found a few times. Its antigen is still unknown. The sequenced sample consisted of PBMCs. This clonotype was obtained from a man aged 25 to 40 in good health and CMV-seronegative. The V gene is TRBV5-6, the J gene TRBJ2-7, with 7 bases aligning to TRBD1. The CDR3 coding sequence is TGTGCCAGCAGCCCACAGGGGATCTCCTACGAGCAGTACTTC. This codes for CASSPQGISYEQYF.